This section outlines one T cell receptor (beta chain) sequence together with its context. Its antigen is not identified. PCR amplification relied on 60 Vbeta primers (plus 13 Jbeta primers). Only in-frame clones appear in the TCRdb table, and some are missing; sequencing was by immunoSEQ multiplex PCR. Found here are roughly 190,000 clones, 60% to 80% of them singletons; the top ten hold 3% to 4%. This sample was taken from a study of cytomegalovirus exposure and HLA in healthy donors. The study, taken as a whole, reports: Common viral pathogens seemed, in a later analysis, to connect with several of the most significant clusters. When presence/absence was analysed, sequencing depth was taken to be roughly uniform across donors. Later examination showed HLA-associated TCR beta chains had greater clonal expansion than equally common others.

CDR3 length: 13 residues. The V gene's germline CDR1 is SQVTM and CDR2 ANQGSEA. Source material: PBMCs. The chain employs TRBV29-1 and TRBJ2-5, with TRBD1 matching 10 bases. The J call may be incorrect, as the DNA end agrees better with TRBJ2-7. The receptor was isolated from a woman in her twenties or thirties in good health and CMV-seropositive. The CDR3 DNA sequence: TGCAGCGCGCGGACAGGGGGGGGATACGAGCAGTACTTC. It codes for CSARTGGGYEQYF.